Below, 13 T cell receptor beta chains from the same sample are listed, as sequenced in a study of blood T cell repertoires in COVID-19. TCRdb's copy holds only in-frame clones and misses some; the assay was immunoSEQ multiplex PCR. The profile shows around 65,000 clones, approximately 79% of them singletons. Sequenced: peripheral blood. These receptor sequences come from a human donor in a cohort sampled during active COVID-19.

About this clone: The same CDR3 also results from other DNA sequences found in this sample. The gene calls are TRBV6-6 and TRBJ2-1, with D possibly being TRBD1 (5 bases). The germline CDR1 and CDR2 sequences are MNHNY and SVGAGI (reference sequence). The CDR3 is 13 amino acids. Trimming removed 5 bases from V and 4 bases from J, with 9 bases in between. CDR3 coding DNA: TGTGCCAGCAGTAGAGACAGTTACAATGAGCAGTTCTTC. This gives the protein CASSRDSYNEQFF.

This sequence joins TRBV5-4 and TRBJ2-5, with a tentative D call TRBD1 (8 bases). The CDR3 length is 16 residues. The germline gives CDR1 SGHNT, CDR2 YYREEE (reference sequence). Deletions cut 5 bases from V and 2 bases from J, with 19 bases between. The DNA for the CDR3 is TGTGCCAGCAGATCCGACAGGGGAGGGGAGCAAGAGACCCAGTACTTC. Residues: CASRSDRGGEQETQYF.

The chain recombines TRBV6-6 with TRBJ2-1, with 15 bases that match TRBD2. This CDR3 is built from 18 residues. CDR1 and CDR2 (germline): MNHNY, SVGAGI (reference sequence). V gave up 5 bases and J gave up 4 bases; unmatched junction bases: 9. The CDR3 here is CASSRSGTSGRQYNEQFF. The CDR3 bases are TGTGCCAGCAGTCGATCCGGGACTAGCGGGAGGCAATACAATGAGCAGTTCTTC.

This chain links TRBV7-8 with TRBJ2-7; 7 bases fit TRBD1. J gave up 4 bases and V 5 bases, and 14 bases lay outside the gene matches. CDR3 length: 16 residues. The germline V gene encodes CDR1 SGHVS and CDR2 FQNEAQ. Here the CDR3 DNA reads TGTGCCAGCAGCCCTAATCGACAGGGTTGGATATACGAGCAGTACTTC. Residues: CASSPNRQGWIYEQYF.

The chain is built from TRBV11-2 and TRBJ2-2, with 9 bases identical to TRBD2. The CDR3 has 16 residues. Per germline, CDR1 SGHAT and CDR2 FQNNGV. V trimming: 0 bases; J trimming: 4 bases; junction bases outside the gene matches: 3. CDR3 sequence reads: CASSLDMRGGTGELFF. The CDR3 DNA sequence: TGTGCCAGCAGCTTAGATATGCGGGGGGGCACCGGGGAGCTGTTTTTT.

The chain carries TRBV28 and TRBJ2-7; 7 bases map to TRBD1. Germline CDR1 is MDHEN and CDR2 is SYDVKM. The V gene end was trimmed by 7 bases and the J gene end by 0 bases; junction bases not matched to a gene: 6. CDR3 size: 14 residues. As DNA, the CDR3 is TGTGCCAGCATCCTAGGGGGCAGCTCCTACGAGCAGTACTTC. Translation: CASILGGSSYEQYF.

The chain links TRBV2 to TRBJ1-1; 7 nucleotides agree with TRBD1. The germline V gene encodes CDR1 SNHLY and CDR2 FYNNEI. CDR3 length equals 15 residues. Trimming took 7 bases from V and 0 from J; bases not matched to a gene: 8. CDR3 in amino acids: CASIARQGLNTEAFF. CDR3 DNA: TGTGCCAGCATCGCCAGACAGGGCCTGAACACTGAAGCTTTCTTT.

This clone occurred a few times. The chain combines TRBV11-2 with TRBJ1-3; D is uncertain. The CDR3 consists of 16 residues. Looked up from germline, CDR1 is SGHAT and CDR2 is FQNNGV. The V end lost 2 bases, the J end lost 5 bases, and 16 bases lay between the germline ends. CDR3 protein: CASSLNVGLQRNTIYF. DNA for the CDR3: TGTGCCAGCAGCTTAAACGTGGGTCTACAGCGAAACACCATATATTTT.

The gene calls are TRBV3-1 (or the pseudogene TRBV3-2) and TRBJ1-1; possible D gene TRBD1, 6 bases. The germline V gene has CDR1 LGHDT and CDR2 YNNKEL (reference sequence). The V end was cut by 10 bases, the J end by 3 bases, with 15 bases between. This CDR3 has 13 amino acids. CDR3 sequence: CATAGTLDTEAFF. CDR3 DNA: TGTGCCACCGCCGGGACATTGGACACTGAAGCTTTCTTT.

The chain employs TRBV27 and TRBJ1-2; D gene uncertain. This CDR3 region has 14 residues. Trimming removed 2 bases at V and 9 bases at J, with 16 bases between. From germline, CDR1 is MNHEY and CDR2 SMNVEV (reference sequence). The CDR3 is CASSLSPIQSSYTF. The DNA for the CDR3 is TGTGCCAGCAGTTTAAGTCCCATACAGAGCAGCTACACCTTC.

The rearrangement joins TRBV11-2 to TRBJ2-5; TRBD1 aligns across 8 bases. The CDR3 sequence is 14 residues long. V lost 6 bases and J lost 5; bases outside the gene matches: 8. Germline assignment: CDR1 SGHAT and CDR2 FQNNGV. The CDR3 sequence: CASSSSGGIETQYF. The CDR3 DNA sequence: TGTGCCAGCAGTTCCTCAGGGGGCATCGAGACCCAGTACTTC.

CDR3 in amino acids: CASSERGRGAFYEQYF. CDR3 nucleotide sequence: TGTGCCAGCAGTGAACGGGGCAGGGGTGCTTTCTACGAGCAGTACTTC. V usage is TRBV6-1 and J usage is TRBJ2-7; possible D gene TRBD1, 6 bases. Germline CDR1 is MNHNS and CDR2 is SASEGT. This CDR3 has 16 amino acids. V shed 2 bases and J shed 3 bases, with 17 bases lying between them.

This clone was detected only once. The V call is TRBV5-1, the J call TRBJ2-6; 7 bases map to TRBD2. The CDR3 spans 15 residues. Germline V gene sequence: CDR1 SGHRS, CDR2 YFSETQ. J lost 3 bases, V lost 4 bases, and 4 bases had no gene match. CDR3 in amino acids: CASSPGGFGANVLTF. The CDR3 region has the DNA TGCGCCAGCAGCCCCGGGGGGTTTGGGGCCAACGTCCTGACTTTC.